These 4 T cell receptor beta chains originate from one sample sequenced in a study of blood T cell repertoires in COVID-19. Clones were sequenced by immunoSEQ multiplex PCR, and TCRdb holds only the in-frame ones, with some missing. The table includes just over 650,000 clones, 90% detected once. The sample consisted of peripheral blood. Source of these receptors: a woman under 30 with acute or convalescent COVID-19.

The chain employs TRBV5-1 and TRBJ2-3; perhaps TRBD1 as D (7 bases). CDR1 is SGHRS and CDR2 is YFSETQ in the germline V gene. CDR3 length: 15 residues. V shed 5 bases and J shed 3 bases, with 16 bases lying between them. The CDR3 is CASRPGGSWTDTQYF. Written as DNA, the CDR3 is TGCGCCAGCAGACCAGGGGGGTCGTGGACAGATACGCAGTATTTT.

The count of this clone is one. The chain uses TRBV5-4 and TRBJ1-6, with D uncertain. V was pared by 1 base and J by 10 bases, with 12 bases between. The germline CDR1 and CDR2 sequences are SGHNT and YYREEE (reference sequence). This CDR3 is built from 14 residues. CDR3 DNA: TGTGCCAGCAGCTTGTCCGGGGTAGGGTCACCCCTCCACTTT. This gives the protein CASSLSGVGSPLHF.

The chain carries TRBV18 and TRBJ1-1; D unresolved. V lost 4 bases, J lost 0 bases, and 21 bases lay in between. The V gene's germline CDR1 is KGHSH and CDR2 LQKENI. The CDR3 is 18 residues long. CDR3: CASSLNPSFSDLNTEAFF. CDR3 sequence (DNA): TGTGCCAGCTCACTAAACCCCTCCTTCAGTGACTTGAACACTGAAGCTTTCTTT.

Concerning this clone: In the same sample, other DNA sequences code for this CDR3. J is TRBJ2-3 and V is TRBV6-5, with D perhaps matching TRBD1 (6 bases). This CDR3 contains 12 residues. V was cut by 5 bases and J by 6 bases, with 9 bases left in between. From germline, CDR1 is MNHEY and CDR2 SVGAGI. The CDR3 region has the DNA TGTGCCAGCAGTCCAACAGGGGATACGCAGTATTTT. It translates to CASSPTGDTQYF.